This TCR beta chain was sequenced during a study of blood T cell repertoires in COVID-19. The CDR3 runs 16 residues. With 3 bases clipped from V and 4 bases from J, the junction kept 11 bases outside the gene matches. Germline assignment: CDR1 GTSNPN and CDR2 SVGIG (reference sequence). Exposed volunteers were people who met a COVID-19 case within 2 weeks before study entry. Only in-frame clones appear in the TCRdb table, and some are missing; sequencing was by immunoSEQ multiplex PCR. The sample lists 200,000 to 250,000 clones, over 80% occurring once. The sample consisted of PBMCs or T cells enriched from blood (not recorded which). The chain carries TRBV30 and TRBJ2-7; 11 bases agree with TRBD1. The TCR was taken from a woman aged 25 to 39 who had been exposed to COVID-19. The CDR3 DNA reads TGTGCCTGGAGATTTCCCGGGACAGGGGGTATGTACGAGCAGTACTTC. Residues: CAWRFPGTGGMYEQYF.